The 23 T cell receptor beta chains given below trace back to one sample, sequenced in a study of shared clonotypes between healthy human individuals. TCRdb keeps only in-frame clones here, not all; method: immunoSEQ multiplex PCR. There are 2 million to 2.5 million clones in the sample; roughly 93% occur only once, and 0.35% to 0.45% lies in the top ten. Sequencing was carried out using naive CD4+ T cells from PBMCs. As to subset: CD45RA+ positively selected. All receptors come from a man between 18 and 35 years old in good health. Some clones in this sample may be carry-over from other donors' samples.

This clone was picked up one time. Other DNA sequences in the same sample also yield this CDR3. The chain joins TRBV7-9 to TRBJ2-3; D remains ambiguous. The V end was cut by 4 bases, the J end by 2 bases, with 4 bases between. Looked up from germline, CDR1 is SEHNR and CDR2 is FQNEAQ (reference sequence). The CDR3 extends over 12 amino acids. The CDR3 here is CASSSSTDTQYF. The DNA for the CDR3 is TGTGCCAGCAGCTCCTCCACAGATACGCAGTATTTT.

This clone was observed once. This rearrangement joins TRBV11-2 to TRBJ2-3; possibly TRBD1 for D (5 bases). The CDR3 is 15 residues long. Germline V gene lookup returns CDR1 SGHAT and CDR2 FQNNGV. The V end was cut by 1 base, the J end by 4 bases, with 12 bases between. This CDR3 is CASSLGLGRADTQYF. The CDR3 coding sequence is TGTGCCAGCAGCTTAGGGCTGGGGCGCGCAGATACGCAGTATTTT.

In nucleotides, the CDR3 is TGTGCCAGCAGCTTTCCTCACGGGGAGCTGTTTTTT. Translating it yields CASSFPHGELFF. The chain recombines TRBV7-9 with TRBJ2-2, with D uncertain. CDR1 and CDR2 (germline): SEHNR, FQNEAQ (reference sequence). The CDR3 length is 12 residues. The germline V and J ends were trimmed by 3 bases and 7 bases, with 6 bases remaining between them.

The chain joins TRBV28 to TRBJ1-2, with 9 bases identical to TRBD1. Germline lookup yields CDR1 MDHEN and CDR2 SYDVKM. J lost 7 bases, V lost 6 bases, and 18 bases had no gene match. The CDR3 extends over 17 amino acids. CDR3 protein: CASRGGPGQGLTGGYTF. CDR3 in DNA: TGTGCCAGCAGGGGGGGTCCGGGACAGGGACTCACGGGTGGCTACACCTTC.

On this clone itself: Different DNA sequences within this sample yield the same CDR3. The rearrangement links TRBV5-6 to TRBJ2-1; 10 bases agree with TRBD2. The germline CDR1 and CDR2 sequences are SGHDT and YYEEEE. With 4 bases clipped from V and 3 bases from J, the junction kept 4 bases outside the gene matches. The CDR3 spans 15 residues. CDR3 bases: TGTGCCAGCAGCCCCGGACTAGCGGACTACAATGAGCAGTTCTTC. Translating gives CASSPGLADYNEQFF.

Remarks on this clone: Other nucleotide sequences in the sample specify the same CDR3. The V call is TRBV5-1, the J call TRBJ1-1, with unresolved D. There are 12 residues in the CDR3. Germline V gene lookup returns CDR1 SGHRS and CDR2 YFSETQ. V was trimmed by 2 bases and J by 4 bases, leaving 6 bases between them. The CDR3 coding sequence is TGCGCCAGCAGCTTCGGAGGCACTGAAGCTTTCTTT. This gives the protein CASSFGGTEAFF.

V is TRBV28 and J is TRBJ2-7, with D tentatively TRBD1 (7 bases). The CDR3 has 12 residues. Germline CDR1 reads MDHEN; CDR2 reads SYDVKM. V was trimmed by 6 bases and J by 6 bases, leaving 12 bases between them. Here the CDR3 reads CASSHQGGEQYF. For the CDR3, the DNA is TGTGCCAGCAGCCATCAGGGGGGCGAGCAGTACTTC.

This rearrangement joins TRBV29-1 to TRBJ2-5; TRBD2 matches at 10 bases. The CDR3 loop spans 13 amino acids. Germline lookup yields CDR1 SQVTM and CDR2 ANQGSEA. The V gene end was trimmed by 7 bases and the J gene end by 2 bases; junction bases not matched to a gene: 4. The DNA of the CDR3 is TGCAGCGAAAAACTAGCGGGACAAGAGACCCAGTACTTC. It translates to CSEKLAGQETQYF.

The gene calls are TRBV5-1 and TRBJ2-1; 10 nucleotides agree with TRBD1. Per the germline V gene, CDR1 is SGHRS and CDR2 is YFSETQ. V lost 0 bases to trimming and J lost 10 bases; unmatched junction nucleotides: 16. The CDR3 covers 18 residues. CDR3 sequence: CASSLALSLRTGGLEQFF. In nucleotides, the CDR3 is TGCGCCAGCAGCTTGGCCCTTTCTCTTAGGACAGGGGGATTAGAGCAGTTCTTC.

The CDR3, as DNA: TGTGCCAGCAGTTTATCTGGGGTCTACGAGCAGTACTTC. Its protein product is CASSLSGVYEQYF. The J gene is TRBJ2-7, the V gene TRBV28; D not resolved. V lost 1 base and J 3 bases, leaving 7 bases between the germline ends. In germline, CDR1 is MDHEN, CDR2 SYDVKM. CDR3 length: 13 residues.

The chain couples TRBV6-1 to TRBJ2-1; D possibly corresponds to TRBD2 (6 bases). V was clipped by 8 bases and J by 1 base, with 15 bases between them. This CDR3 has 15 amino acids. From germline, CDR1 is MNHNS and CDR2 SASEGT. The CDR3 loop reads CASQTPGVSYNEQFF. Here the CDR3 DNA reads TGTGCCAGCCAAACACCGGGAGTGTCCTACAATGAGCAGTTCTTC.

This clone came up a few times. The same CDR3 can be traced to other DNA sequences in this sample. The rearrangement uses TRBV7-3 and TRBJ1-1; a possible D gene is TRBD1 (5 bases). The CDR3 loop spans 13 amino acids. Germline V gene data show CDR1 as SGHTA and CDR2 as FQGTGA. Deletions cut 5 bases from V and 1 base from J, with 8 bases between. CDR3 bases: TGTGCCAGCAGCCTGGACACGAACACTGAAGCTTTCTTT. Amino acid sequence: CASSLDTNTEAFF.

Remarks on this clone: The sample holds other DNA sequences that translate to the same CDR3. The rearrangement joins TRBV19 to TRBJ2-7; 8 positions agree with TRBD2. V gave up 3 bases and J gave up 7 bases; unmatched junction bases: 5. Germline loops: CDR1 LNHDA, CDR2 SQIVND (reference sequence). CDR3 length: 13 amino acids. The CDR3 loop is CASSIVRGDEQYF. Written as DNA, the CDR3 is TGTGCCAGTAGTATCGTGCGGGGGGATGAGCAGTACTTC. Filled out from reference TRBV19 and TRBJ2-7, the complete variable domain reads DGGITQSPKYLFRKEGQNVTLSCEQNLNHDAMYWYRQDPGQGLRLIYYSQIVNDFQKGDIAEGYSVSREKKESFPLTVTSAQKNPTAFYLCASSIVRGDEQYFGPGTRLTVT.

J is TRBJ2-2 and V is TRBV11-2; 9 bases align to TRBD2. CDR3 size: 18 residues. The junction had 15 bases not matched to a gene; V was cut back by 5 bases and J by 5 bases. Germline-derived CDR1 and CDR2 are SGHAT and FQNNGV. The CDR3 loop reads CASSPRLAATPRTGELFF. Here the CDR3 DNA reads TGTGCCAGCAGCCCCCGACTAGCGGCGACTCCGAGAACCGGGGAGCTGTTTTTT.

The J gene is TRBJ1-5, the V gene TRBV4-1; the match to TRBD1 covers 8 bases. This CDR3 contains 15 residues. Germline CDR1 MGHRA, CDR2 YSYEKL. V gave up 1 base and J gave up 7 bases; unmatched junction bases: 6. The CDR3 loop is CASSQADREQQPQHF. CDR3 nucleotides: TGCGCCAGCAGCCAAGCGGACAGGGAGCAACAGCCCCAGCATTTT.

The rearrangement uses TRBV4-2 and TRBJ2-2; a possible D gene is TRBD2 (5 bases). The ends were cut back, 4 bases at V and 2 bases at J, with 14 bases in the middle. Per germline, CDR1 LGHNA and CDR2 YNFKEQ. The CDR3 covers 16 residues. This CDR3 reads CASSPATGVNTGELFF. The CDR3 DNA sequence: TGTGCCAGCAGCCCGGCCACCGGGGTAAACACCGGGGAGCTGTTTTTT.

V usage is TRBV27 and J usage is TRBJ1-5; D is undetermined. This CDR3 has 14 residues. Per germline, CDR1 MNHEY and CDR2 SMNVEV (reference sequence). Trimming took 4 bases from V and 2 from J, leaving 9 bases between them. CDR3 sequence (DNA): TGTGCCAGCAGTTGGGATGTTCGCAATCAGCCCCAGCATTTT. It encodes CASSWDVRNQPQHF.

V is TRBV19 and J is TRBJ2-7, with 13 nucleotides matching TRBD2. Germline V CDR1 and CDR2: LNHDA, SQIVND (reference sequence). Losses at the gene ends were 5 bases for V and 2 bases for J; bases not matched to a gene: 6. The CDR3 is 16 amino acids. The CDR3 nucleotides read TGTGCCAGTAGTCCCCGGACTAGCGGGAGACCCTACGAGCAGTACTTC. It specifies CASSPRTSGRPYEQYF.

The chain is built from TRBV9 and TRBJ1-3; D might be TRBD1 (5 bases). There are 16 residues in the CDR3. Germline V gene sequence: CDR1 SGDLS, CDR2 YYNGEE. The ends were cut back, 6 bases at V and 2 bases at J, with 18 bases in the middle. CDR3 sequence (DNA): TGTGCCAGCACACGTATGGGGGGAACGGCTGGAAACACCATATATTTT. Protein: CASTRMGGTAGNTIYF.

This clone showed up just once. The rearrangement uses TRBV5-4 and TRBJ2-2; 10 nucleotides align to TRBD1. Germline CDR1 SGHNT, CDR2 YYREEE (reference sequence). The CDR3 extends over 16 amino acids. The V gene end was trimmed by 8 bases and the J gene end by 4 bases; junction bases not matched to a gene: 11. This CDR3 is CASGQGGHRVTGELFF. The CDR3 DNA reads TGTGCCAGTGGACAGGGGGGACACCGGGTCACCGGGGAGCTGTTTTTT.

The chain is built from TRBV5-1 and TRBJ2-7; perhaps TRBD1 as D (7 bases). Trimming removed 5 bases at V and 0 bases at J, with 12 bases between. This CDR3 region has 14 residues. Germline V gene sequence: CDR1 SGHRS, CDR2 YFSETQ. The CDR3 loop reads CASRPRDSSYEQYF. Here the CDR3 DNA reads TGCGCCAGCAGGCCGCGGGACAGCTCCTACGAGCAGTACTTC.

This chain joins TRBV7-2 and TRBJ1-1; D unclear. Per germline, CDR1 SGHTA and CDR2 FQGNSA. V lost 5 bases and J lost 4, with 14 bases in between. The CDR3 runs 14 residues. The CDR3 reads CASSAYNSGTEAFF. The CDR3 DNA reads as TGTGCCAGCAGCGCCTATAACTCGGGCACTGAAGCTTTCTTT. Using reference TRBV7-2 and TRBJ1-1 for the parts outside the CDR3, the full variable domain is GAGVSQSPSNKVTEKGKDVELRCDPISGHTALYWYRQSLGQGLEFLIYFQGNSAPDKSGLPSDRFSAERTGGSVSTLTIQRTQQEDSAVYLCASSAYNSGTEAFFGQGTRLTVV.

The J gene is TRBJ1-1, the V gene TRBV5-1; D possibly corresponds to TRBD1 (5 bases). This CDR3 contains 14 residues. V gave up 4 bases and J gave up 4 bases, with 14 bases separating them. Germline V gene data show CDR1 as SGHRS and CDR2 as YFSETQ. The CDR3 loop reads CASSPRDASTEAFF. The CDR3 DNA follows: TGCGCCAGCAGCCCCCGGGACGCGAGCACTGAAGCTTTCTTT.